Listed below are T cell receptor beta chains from one sample, sequenced in a study of blood T cell repertoires in COVID-19. Assay: immunoSEQ multiplex PCR; the TCRdb copy retains only in-frame clones and omits some. Of over 150,000 clones listed, about 87% are singletons. The sample was peripheral blood. These receptors originate from a man aged 55 to 70 with COVID-19, enrolled during active disease. The CDR3 runs from the conserved cysteine through the conserved F or W. The order of the fields is clone size, D gene, V gene, J gene, CDR3 protein, CDR3 DNA. D genes are given only for firm matches. Where a row states a size, it is once, few, many or the class of an expanded clone; other rows omit it.

abundance: -
d_gene: TRBD1
v_gene: TRBV28
j_gene: TRBJ2-6
CDR3aa: CASGTGGPGANVLTF
CDR3nt: TGTGCCAGCGGGACAGGGGGCCCTGGGGCCAACGTCCTGACTTTC

abundance: -
d_gene: TRBD1
v_gene: TRBV5-6
j_gene: TRBJ2-1
CDR3aa: CASSLDWTGSSYNEQFF
CDR3nt: TGTGCCAGCAGCTTGGATTGGACAGGAAGCTCCTACAATGAGCAGTTCTTC

abundance: -
d_gene: TRBD2
v_gene: TRBV18
j_gene: TRBJ2-2
CDR3aa: CASSPSPPGGPGELFF
CDR3nt: TGTGCCAGCTCACCCTCCCCTCCGGGGGGTCCCGGGGAGCTGTTTTTT

abundance: -
d_gene: TRBD1
v_gene: TRBV7-2
j_gene: TRBJ1-5
CDR3aa: CASSIDRGTQPQHF
CDR3nt: TGTGCCAGCAGCATCGACAGGGGGACTCAGCCCCAGCATTTT

abundance: few
d_gene: -
v_gene: TRBV14
j_gene: TRBJ1-6
CDR3aa: CASSRDYYNSPLHF
CDR3nt: TGTGCCAGCAGTCGGGATTACTATAATTCACCCCTCCACTTT

abundance: -
d_gene: TRBD2
v_gene: TRBV28
j_gene: TRBJ2-3
CDR3aa: CASSPGLAGFRDTQYF
CDR3nt: TGTGCCAGCAGTCCGGGACTAGCCGGATTTAGAGATACGCAGTATTTT

abundance: -
d_gene: TRBD1
v_gene: TRBV18
j_gene: TRBJ1-2
CDR3aa: CASSPATGVNYGYTF
CDR3nt: TGTGCCAGCTCACCAGCGACAGGGGTCAACTATGGCTACACCTTC

abundance: -
d_gene: TRBD1
v_gene: TRBV7-6
j_gene: TRBJ2-4
CDR3aa: CASSLNTGEAKNIQYF
CDR3nt: TGTGCCAGCAGCTTAAATACAGGGGAAGCCAAAAACATTCAGTACTTC

abundance: -
d_gene: TRBD1
v_gene: TRBV12-3/TRBV12-4
j_gene: TRBJ1-2
CDR3aa: CAIGQGSGYTF
CDR3nt: TGTGCCATCGGACAGGGGTCCGGCTACACCTTC

abundance: -
d_gene: TRBD1
v_gene: TRBV19
j_gene: TRBJ1-5
CDR3aa: CASSTTGTGNQPQHF
CDR3nt: TGTGCCAGTAGTACCACCGGGACAGGGAATCAGCCCCAGCATTTT

abundance: many
d_gene: TRBD1
v_gene: TRBV19
j_gene: TRBJ2-5
CDR3aa: CASRRTGGVETQYF
CDR3nt: TGTGCCAGTCGGAGGACAGGGGGCGTGGAGACCCAGTACTTC

abundance: -
d_gene: -
v_gene: TRBV28
j_gene: TRBJ2-7
CDR3aa: CASITGHQSSYEQYF
CDR3nt: TGTGCCAGCATCACAGGACACCAGAGCTCCTACGAGCAGTACTTC

abundance: few
d_gene: -
v_gene: TRBV2
j_gene: TRBJ1-5
CDR3aa: CASSEAAGGQPQHF
CDR3nt: TGTGCCAGCAGTGAAGCTGCAGGTGGACAGCCCCAGCATTTT

abundance: once
d_gene: TRBD1
v_gene: TRBV18
j_gene: TRBJ1-1
CDR3aa: CASSPRQGLGTEAFF
CDR3nt: TGTGCCAGCTCACCACGACAGGGACTGGGCACTGAAGCTTTCTTT

abundance: -
d_gene: -
v_gene: TRBV25-1
j_gene: TRBJ2-3
CDR3aa: CASSDWGGSTDTQYF
CDR3nt: TGTGCCAGCAGTGATTGGGGCGGAAGCACAGATACGCAGTATTTT

abundance: once
d_gene: -
v_gene: TRBV7-2
j_gene: TRBJ1-1
CDR3aa: CASSLERPRGSTEAFF
CDR3nt: TGTGCCAGCAGCTTAGAACGTCCCAGGGGAAGCACTGAAGCTTTCTTT

abundance: -
d_gene: -
v_gene: TRBV7-9
j_gene: TRBJ1-1
CDR3aa: CASSPTGEVAFF
CDR3nt: TGTGCCAGCAGCCCCACCGGGGAGGTAGCTTTCTTT

abundance: -
d_gene: TRBD2
v_gene: TRBV5-1
j_gene: TRBJ2-1
CDR3aa: CASSLGGSRSEQFF
CDR3nt: TGCGCCAGCAGCTTGGGCGGGAGCAGGAGTGAGCAGTTCTTC

abundance: -
d_gene: TRBD1
v_gene: TRBV12-5
j_gene: TRBJ1-1
CDR3aa: CASGSDSDRAYFEAFF
CDR3nt: TGTGCTAGTGGTTCAGACTCAGACAGGGCTTATTTTGAAGCTTTCTTT

abundance: once
d_gene: TRBD1
v_gene: TRBV5-6
j_gene: TRBJ1-1
CDR3aa: CASSSDRGRVSAFF
CDR3nt: TGTGCCAGCAGCTCGGACAGGGGGCGAGTATCAGCTTTCTTT

abundance: -
d_gene: -
v_gene: TRBV24-1
j_gene: TRBJ1-4
CDR3aa: CATSDRDATNEKLFF
CDR3nt: TGTGCCACCAGTGACCGGGATGCAACTAATGAAAAACTGTTTTTT

abundance: -
d_gene: -
v_gene: TRBV2
j_gene: TRBJ2-1
CDR3aa: CASSGLRGHNEQFF
CDR3nt: TGTGCCAGCAGTGGACTTCGGGGTCACAATGAGCAGTTCTTC

abundance: few
d_gene: -
v_gene: TRBV27
j_gene: TRBJ2-7
CDR3aa: CASSFWQGNSEQYF
CDR3nt: TGTGCCAGCAGTTTCTGGCAGGGAAACTCCGAGCAGTACTTC

abundance: once
d_gene: TRBD1
v_gene: TRBV25-1
j_gene: TRBJ1-1
CDR3aa: CASTMTRGRGTEAFF
CDR3nt: TGTGCCAGCACCATGACTAGGGGGCGAGGCACTGAAGCTTTCTTT

abundance: -
d_gene: -
v_gene: TRBV11-2
j_gene: TRBJ2-5
CDR3aa: CASSLDYGQQETQYF
CDR3nt: TGTGCCAGCAGCTTAGATTACGGTCAACAAGAGACCCAGTACTTC

abundance: -
d_gene: TRBD2
v_gene: TRBV9
j_gene: TRBJ2-1
CDR3aa: CASSATSGSNEQFF
CDR3nt: TGTGCCAGCAGCGCTACTAGCGGGAGTAATGAGCAGTTCTTC

abundance: -
d_gene: TRBD2
v_gene: TRBV11-3
j_gene: TRBJ2-7
CDR3aa: CASSILAGVDYEQYF
CDR3nt: TGTGCCAGCAGCATACTAGCGGGAGTCGACTACGAGCAGTACTTC

abundance: -
d_gene: TRBD1
v_gene: TRBV24-1
j_gene: TRBJ2-3
CDR3aa: CATSGPGGQVNQDTQYF
CDR3nt: TGTGCCACCAGTGGCCCAGGGGGACAGGTTAATCAAGATACGCAGTATTTT

abundance: few
d_gene: -
v_gene: TRBV10-2
j_gene: TRBJ1-1
CDR3aa: CASSETRQMNTEAFF
CDR3nt: TGCGCCAGCAGTGAGACAAGACAGATGAACACTGAAGCTTTCTTT

abundance: -
d_gene: -
v_gene: TRBV3-1/TRBV3-2
j_gene: TRBJ2-7
CDR3aa: CASSIEILDSHYEQYF
CDR3nt: TGTGCCAGCAGCATCGAAATTCTGGACAGTCACTACGAGCAGTACTTC

abundance: -
d_gene: TRBD1
v_gene: TRBV3-1/TRBV3-2
j_gene: TRBJ2-6
CDR3aa: CASSEDRGLRANVLTF
CDR3nt: TGTGCCAGCAGCGAAGACAGGGGGCTTAGGGCCAACGTCCTGACTTTC

abundance: -
d_gene: -
v_gene: TRBV19
j_gene: TRBJ1-4
CDR3aa: CASTREAATNEKLFF
CDR3nt: TGTGCCAGTACCCGAGAGGCCGCAACTAATGAAAAACTGTTTTTT

abundance: -
d_gene: TRBD2
v_gene: TRBV7-2
j_gene: TRBJ2-7
CDR3aa: CASSLVAGGAYEQYF
CDR3nt: TGTGCCAGCAGCCTCGTAGCGGGGGGCGCCTACGAGCAGTACTTC

abundance: -
d_gene: -
v_gene: TRBV3-1/TRBV3-2
j_gene: TRBJ2-1
CDR3aa: CASSQEVRTINEQFF
CDR3nt: TGTGCCAGCAGCCAAGAGGTCCGAACAATCAATGAGCAGTTCTTC

abundance: -
d_gene: -
v_gene: TRBV6-5
j_gene: TRBJ2-5
CDR3aa: CASSSSQGRQETQYF
CDR3nt: TGTGCCAGCAGTTCCTCACAGGGTCGCCAAGAGACCCAGTACTTC

abundance: -
d_gene: TRBD2
v_gene: TRBV7-3
j_gene: TRBJ2-3
CDR3aa: CASSLGSRGRADTQYF
CDR3nt: TGTGCCAGCAGCTTAGGTAGTCGCGGGAGGGCAGATACGCAGTATTTT

abundance: -
d_gene: -
v_gene: TRBV19
j_gene: TRBJ1-4
CDR3aa: CASSIGQSNEKLFF
CDR3nt: TGTGCCAGTAGTATAGGTCAGTCTAATGAAAAACTGTTTTTT

abundance: -
d_gene: TRBD1
v_gene: TRBV18
j_gene: TRBJ1-5
CDR3aa: CASSLQGNQPQHF
CDR3nt: TGTGCCAGCTCCTTACAGGGGAATCAGCCCCAGCATTTT

abundance: -
d_gene: -
v_gene: TRBV28
j_gene: TRBJ1-4
CDR3aa: CASRGGIGEKLFF
CDR3nt: TGTGCCTCTCGGGGGGGGATCGGTGAAAAACTGTTTTTT

abundance: -
d_gene: -
v_gene: TRBV29-1
j_gene: TRBJ2-3
CDR3aa: CSVGGQYTDTQYF
CDR3nt: TGCAGCGTTGGAGGGCAGTACACAGATACGCAGTATTTT

abundance: once
d_gene: -
v_gene: TRBV6-1
j_gene: TRBJ1-2
CDR3aa: CASSDQGSYGYTF
CDR3nt: TGTGCCAGCAGTGACCAGGGGAGTTACGGCTACACCTTC

abundance: -
d_gene: TRBD1
v_gene: TRBV10-3
j_gene: TRBJ1-1
CDR3aa: CAISELLGTGTGRTANEAFF
CDR3nt: TGTGCCATCAGTGAATTACTAGGGACCGGGACAGGTCGGACGGCTAATGAAGCTTTCTTT

abundance: few
d_gene: TRBD1
v_gene: TRBV4-1
j_gene: TRBJ1-5
CDR3aa: CASSQGDRADQPQHF
CDR3nt: TGCGCCAGCAGCCAAGGGGACAGGGCTGATCAGCCCCAGCATTTT